The rows below give T cell receptor beta chains drawn from one sample of a study of T cell responses to AZD1222 COVID-19 vaccine. Assay: immunoSEQ multiplex PCR; the TCRdb copy retains only in-frame clones and omits some. The sample has tens of thousands of clones, roughly 90% seen once. The sample consisted of peripheral blood, taken on day 0 of AZD1222 vaccination. These receptors originate from an adult in good health. Each CDR3 is given with its conserved first and last residue. Each record gives: D gene, V gene, J gene, clone size, CDR3 protein, CDR3 DNA. The D gene is left open where the match is weak. Some rows have no size entry. The others give once, few or many, or a class for an expanded clone.

TRBD2	TRBV18	TRBJ2-3	NA	CASSPRLAGEATQYF	TGTGCCAGCTCACCACGCCTAGCGGGGGAGGCTACGCAGTATTTT
NA	TRBV6-1	TRBJ1-5	NA	CASSEANRAQPQHF	TGTGCCAGCAGTGAAGCAAACAGGGCTCAGCCCCAGCATTTT
NA	TRBV28	TRBJ1-2	NA	CASRSYGYTF	TGTGCCAGCCGAAGCTATGGCTACACCTTC
NA	TRBV6-5	TRBJ1-2	NA	CASSYSGGGYTF	TGTGCCAGCAGTTACTCAGGCGGGGGCTACACCTTC
NA	TRBV27	TRBJ1-6	once	CASSLSGSSYNSPLHF	TGTGCCAGCAGTTTAAGCGGGAGCTCCTATAATTCACCCCTCCACTTT
NA	TRBV3-1/TRBV3-2	TRBJ1-1	NA	CASSQVTGDEAFF	TGTGCCAGCAGCCAAGTAACAGGCGATGAAGCTTTCTTT
NA	TRBV3-1/TRBV3-2	TRBJ2-1	NA	CASSQVSDSSYNEQFF	TGTGCCAGCAGCCAAGTATCAGACAGCTCCTACAATGAGCAGTTCTTC
NA	TRBV7-6	TRBJ1-1	NA	CASSLGIFGAGVNTEAFF	TGTGCCAGCAGCTTAGGAATTTTTGGGGCGGGGGTTAACACTGAAGCTTTCTTT
NA	TRBV11-1	TRBJ2-3	NA	CASTPGRYTDTQYF	TGTGCCAGCACCCCGGGACGGTACACAGATACGCAGTATTTT
NA	TRBV5-1	TRBJ1-1	NA	CASSLVGGWQAFF	TGCGCCAGCAGCTTGGTGGGAGGGTGGCAAGCTTTCTTT
NA	TRBV6-5	TRBJ1-1	NA	CASSHGQIYEAFF	TGTGCCAGCAGTCACGGGCAGATTTATGAAGCTTTCTTT
NA	TRBV6-5	TRBJ2-5	NA	CASSYSAGGAQETQYF	TGTGCCAGCAGTTACTCAGCTGGGGGGGCCCAAGAGACCCAGTACTTC
NA	TRBV5-4	TRBJ2-2	NA	CASSSLIGGNTGELFF	TGTGCCAGCAGCTCCTTAATCGGGGGGAACACCGGGGAGCTGTTTTTT
NA	TRBV11-2	TRBJ2-7	NA	CASSLRRGQGIPYEQYF	TGTGCCAGCAGCCTCCGGCGAGGCCAGGGTATTCCCTACGAGCAGTACTTC
NA	TRBV11-2	TRBJ1-2	NA	CASSLVSYGYTF	TGTGCCAGCAGCTTAGTTTCTTATGGCTACACCTTC
TRBD1	TRBV10-1	TRBJ2-5	NA	CASSEDRGAFRETQYF	TGCGCCAGCAGTGAGGACAGGGGGGCGTTCAGAGAGACCCAGTACTTC
NA	TRBV6-2/TRBV6-3	TRBJ2-1	NA	CASSYGQIHGNEQFF	TGTGCCAGCAGTTACGGACAGATACACGGGAATGAGCAGTTCTTC